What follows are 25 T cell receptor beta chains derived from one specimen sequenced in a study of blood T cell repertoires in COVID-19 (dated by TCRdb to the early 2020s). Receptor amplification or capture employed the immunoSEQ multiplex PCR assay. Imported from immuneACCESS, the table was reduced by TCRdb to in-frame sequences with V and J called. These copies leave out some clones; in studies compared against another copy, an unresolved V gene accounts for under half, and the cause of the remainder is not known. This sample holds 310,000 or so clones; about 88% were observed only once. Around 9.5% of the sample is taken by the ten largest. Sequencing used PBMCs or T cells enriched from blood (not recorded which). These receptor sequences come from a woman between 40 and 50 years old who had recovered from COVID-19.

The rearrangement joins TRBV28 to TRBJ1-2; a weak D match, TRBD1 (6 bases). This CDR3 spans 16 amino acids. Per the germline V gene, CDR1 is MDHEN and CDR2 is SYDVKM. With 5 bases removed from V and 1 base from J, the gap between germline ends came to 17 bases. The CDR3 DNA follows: TGTGCCAGCAGTCCTCGTCGGGGGGCGGATAACTATGGCTACACCTTC. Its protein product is CASSPRRGADNYGYTF.

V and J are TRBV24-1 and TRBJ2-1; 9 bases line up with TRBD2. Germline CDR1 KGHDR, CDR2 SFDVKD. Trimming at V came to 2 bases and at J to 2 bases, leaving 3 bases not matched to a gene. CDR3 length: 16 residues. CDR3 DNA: TGTGCCACCAGTGATTCGCTAGCGGGGCCCTACAATGAGCAGTTCTTC. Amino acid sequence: CATSDSLAGPYNEQFF.

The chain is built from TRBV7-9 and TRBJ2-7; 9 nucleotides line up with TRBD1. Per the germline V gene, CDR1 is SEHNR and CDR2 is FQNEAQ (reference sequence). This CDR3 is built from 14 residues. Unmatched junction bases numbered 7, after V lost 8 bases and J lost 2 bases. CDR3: CASRPTGGAYEQYF. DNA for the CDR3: TGTGCCAGCCGACCGACAGGGGGAGCCTACGAGCAGTACTTC.

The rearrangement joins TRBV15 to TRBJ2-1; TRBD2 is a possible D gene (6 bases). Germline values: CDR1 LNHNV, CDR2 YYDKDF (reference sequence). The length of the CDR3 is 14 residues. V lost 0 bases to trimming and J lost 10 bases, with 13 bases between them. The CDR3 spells CATSRDRGVGEQFF. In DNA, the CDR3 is TGTGCCACCAGCAGAGATCGCGGGGTCGGGGAGCAGTTCTTC.

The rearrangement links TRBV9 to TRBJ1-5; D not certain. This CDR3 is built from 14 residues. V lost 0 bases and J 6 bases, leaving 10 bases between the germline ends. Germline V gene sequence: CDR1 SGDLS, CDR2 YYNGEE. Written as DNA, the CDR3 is TGTGCCAGCAGCGTAGGTAGGTCAGGTCAGCCCCAGCATTTT. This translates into CASSVGRSGQPQHF.

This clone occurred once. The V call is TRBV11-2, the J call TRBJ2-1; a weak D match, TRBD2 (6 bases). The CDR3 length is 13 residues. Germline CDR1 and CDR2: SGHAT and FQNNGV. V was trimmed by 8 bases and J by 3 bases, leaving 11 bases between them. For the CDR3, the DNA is TGTGCCAGCGTAAGGGACTTCTACAATGAGCAGTTCTTC. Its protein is CASVRDFYNEQFF.

The CDR3 coding sequence is TGTGCCAGCAGCCCACAGCTAGCGGGGGGCGGCGGGGAGCTGTTTTTT. Its protein product is CASSPQLAGGGGELFF. V and J are TRBV3-1 (or the pseudogene TRBV3-2) and TRBJ2-2; 11 bases line up with TRBD2. CDR3 length: 16 residues. CDR1 and CDR2 (germline): LGHDT, YNNKEL (reference sequence). V shed 4 bases and J 7 bases; nucleotides not matched to a gene: 8.

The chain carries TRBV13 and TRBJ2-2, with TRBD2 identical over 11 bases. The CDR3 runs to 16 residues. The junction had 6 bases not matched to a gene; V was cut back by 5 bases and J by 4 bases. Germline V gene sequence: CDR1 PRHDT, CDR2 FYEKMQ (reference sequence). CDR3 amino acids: CASSISGLAVTGELFF. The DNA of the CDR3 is TGTGCCAGCAGCATTTCGGGACTAGCGGTCACCGGGGAGCTGTTTTTT.

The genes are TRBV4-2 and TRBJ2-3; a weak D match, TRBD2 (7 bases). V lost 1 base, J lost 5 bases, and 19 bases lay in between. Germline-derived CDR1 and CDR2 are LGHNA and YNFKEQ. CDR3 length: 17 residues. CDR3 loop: CASSQGGGLGVRDTQYF. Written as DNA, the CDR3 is TGTGCCAGCAGCCAAGGGGGGGGCCTAGGGGTGAGAGATACGCAGTATTTT.

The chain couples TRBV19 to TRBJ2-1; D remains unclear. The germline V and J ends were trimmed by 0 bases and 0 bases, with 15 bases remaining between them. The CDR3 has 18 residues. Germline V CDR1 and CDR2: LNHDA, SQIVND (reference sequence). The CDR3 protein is CASSIDVGARSSYNEQFF. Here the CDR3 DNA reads TGTGCCAGTAGTATAGATGTCGGAGCACGAAGCTCCTACAATGAGCAGTTCTTC.

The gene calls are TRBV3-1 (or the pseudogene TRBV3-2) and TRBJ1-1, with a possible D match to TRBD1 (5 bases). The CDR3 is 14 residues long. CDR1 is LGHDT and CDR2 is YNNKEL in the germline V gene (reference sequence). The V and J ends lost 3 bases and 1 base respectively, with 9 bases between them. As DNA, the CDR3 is TGTGCCAGCAGCCATGAAAGGGGGAACACTGAAGCTTTCTTT. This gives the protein CASSHERGNTEAFF.

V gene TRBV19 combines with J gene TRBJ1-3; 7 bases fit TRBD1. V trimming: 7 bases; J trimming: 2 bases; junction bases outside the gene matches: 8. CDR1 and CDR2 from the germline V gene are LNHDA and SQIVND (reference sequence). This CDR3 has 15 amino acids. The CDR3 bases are TGTGCCAGTACACGGAAGGGGGCCACTGGAAACACCATATATTTT. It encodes CASTRKGATGNTIYF.

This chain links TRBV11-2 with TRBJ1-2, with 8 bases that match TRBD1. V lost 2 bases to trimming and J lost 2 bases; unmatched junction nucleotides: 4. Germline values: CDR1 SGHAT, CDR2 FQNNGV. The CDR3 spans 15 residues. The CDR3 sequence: CASSLRGQANYGYTF. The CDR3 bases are TGTGCCAGCAGCTTAAGGGGACAGGCCAACTATGGCTACACCTTC.

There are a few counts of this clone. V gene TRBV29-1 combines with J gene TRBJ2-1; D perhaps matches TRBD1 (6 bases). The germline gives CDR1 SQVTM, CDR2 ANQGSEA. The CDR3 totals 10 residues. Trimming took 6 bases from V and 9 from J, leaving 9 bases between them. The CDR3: CSVPDSEQFF. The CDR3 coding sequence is TGCAGCGTACCGGACAGTGAGCAGTTCTTC.

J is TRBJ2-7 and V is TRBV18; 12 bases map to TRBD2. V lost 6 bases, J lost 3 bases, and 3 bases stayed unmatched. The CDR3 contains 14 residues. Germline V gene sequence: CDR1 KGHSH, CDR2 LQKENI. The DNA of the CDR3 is TGTGCCAGCTCCATGACTAGCGGGAGCTACGAGCAGTACTTC. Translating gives CASSMTSGSYEQYF.

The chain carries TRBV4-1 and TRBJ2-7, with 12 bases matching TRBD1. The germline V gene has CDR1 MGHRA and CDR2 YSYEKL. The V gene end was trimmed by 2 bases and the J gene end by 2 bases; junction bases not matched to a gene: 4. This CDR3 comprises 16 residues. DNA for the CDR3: TGCGCCAGCAGCCAATGGGGACAGGGGGCCCCCTACGAGCAGTACTTC. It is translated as CASSQWGQGAPYEQYF.

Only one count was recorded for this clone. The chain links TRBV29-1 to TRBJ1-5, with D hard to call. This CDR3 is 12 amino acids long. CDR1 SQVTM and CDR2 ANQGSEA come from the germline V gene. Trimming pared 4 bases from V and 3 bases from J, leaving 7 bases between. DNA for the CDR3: TGCAGCGTTGGTGAACACAATCAGCCCCAGCATTTT. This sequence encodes CSVGEHNQPQHF.

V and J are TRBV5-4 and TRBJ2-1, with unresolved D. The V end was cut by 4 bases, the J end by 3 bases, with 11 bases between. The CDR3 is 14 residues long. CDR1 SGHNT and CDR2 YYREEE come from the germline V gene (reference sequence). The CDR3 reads CASSQRVGYNEQFF. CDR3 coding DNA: TGTGCCAGCAGCCAACGGGTCGGCTACAATGAGCAGTTCTTC. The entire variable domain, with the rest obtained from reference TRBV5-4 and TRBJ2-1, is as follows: ETGVTQSPTHLIKTRGQQVTLRCSSQSGHNTVSWYQQALGQGPQFIFQYYREEENGRGNFPPRFSGLQFPNYSSELNVNALELDDSALYLCASSQRVGYNEQFFGPGTRLTVL.

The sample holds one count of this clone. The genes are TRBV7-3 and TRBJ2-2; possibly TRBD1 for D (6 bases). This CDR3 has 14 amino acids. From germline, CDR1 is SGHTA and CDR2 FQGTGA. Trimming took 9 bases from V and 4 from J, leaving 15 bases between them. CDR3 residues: CASSQGRVTGELFF. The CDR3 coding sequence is TGTGCCAGTTCCCAGGGGCGAGTCACCGGGGAGCTGTTTTTT.

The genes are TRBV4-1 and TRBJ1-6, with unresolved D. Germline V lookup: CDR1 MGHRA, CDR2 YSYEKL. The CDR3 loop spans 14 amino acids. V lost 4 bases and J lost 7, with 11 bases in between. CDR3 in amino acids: CASSPGRENSPLHF. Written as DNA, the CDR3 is TGCGCCAGCAGCCCAGGACGGGAGAATTCACCCCTCCACTTT.

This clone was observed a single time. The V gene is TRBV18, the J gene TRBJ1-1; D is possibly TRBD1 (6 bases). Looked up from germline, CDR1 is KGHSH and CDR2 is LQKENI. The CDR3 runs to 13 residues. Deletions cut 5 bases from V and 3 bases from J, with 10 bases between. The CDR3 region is CASSTTGDTEAFF. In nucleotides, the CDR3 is TGTGCCAGCTCAACGACAGGAGACACTGAAGCTTTCTTT.

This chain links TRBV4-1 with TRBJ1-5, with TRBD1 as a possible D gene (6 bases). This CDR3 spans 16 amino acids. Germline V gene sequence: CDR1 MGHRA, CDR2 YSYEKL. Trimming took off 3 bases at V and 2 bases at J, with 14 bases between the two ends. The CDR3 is CASSQTRDNRNQPQHF. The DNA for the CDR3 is TGCGCCAGCAGCCAGACCCGGGACAATCGCAATCAGCCCCAGCATTTT.

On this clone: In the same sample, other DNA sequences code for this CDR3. CDR3 in DNA: TGTGCCAGCAGTCTAGGGGCCTACGAGCAGTACTTC. Translated, it gives CASSLGAYEQYF. The V call is TRBV28, the J call TRBJ2-7, with D possibly being TRBD1 (5 bases). V lost 5 bases and J 2 bases, leaving 7 bases between the germline ends. Per germline, CDR1 MDHEN and CDR2 SYDVKM. CDR3 length: 12 amino acids. Complete variable domain (other parts from reference TRBV28 and TRBJ2-7): DVKVTQSSRYLVKRTGEKVFLECVQDMDHENMFWYRQDPGLGLRLIYFSYDVKMKEKGDIPEGYSVSREKKERFSLILESASTNQTSMYLCASSLGAYEQYFGPGTRLTVT.

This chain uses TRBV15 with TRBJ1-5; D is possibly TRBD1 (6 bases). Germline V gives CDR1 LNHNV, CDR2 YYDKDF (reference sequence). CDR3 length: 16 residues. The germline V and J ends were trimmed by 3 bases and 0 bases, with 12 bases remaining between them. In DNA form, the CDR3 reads TGTGCCACCAGCAGGGGTATGGGGGCTAGCAATCAGCCCCAGCATTTT. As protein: CATSRGMGASNQPQHF. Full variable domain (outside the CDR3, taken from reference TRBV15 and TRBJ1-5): DAMVIQNPRYQVTQFGKPVTLSCSQTLNHNVMYWYQQKSSQAPKLLFHYYDKDFNNEADTPDNFQSRRPNTSFCFLDIRSPGLGDTAMYLCATSRGMGASNQPQHFGDGTRLSIL.

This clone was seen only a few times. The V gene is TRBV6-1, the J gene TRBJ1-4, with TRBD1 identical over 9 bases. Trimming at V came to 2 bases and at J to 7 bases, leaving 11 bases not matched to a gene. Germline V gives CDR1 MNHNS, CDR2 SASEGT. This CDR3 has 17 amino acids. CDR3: CASSESTLQGAGEKLFF. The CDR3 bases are TGTGCCAGCAGTGAATCAACACTACAGGGGGCCGGTGAAAAACTGTTTTTT.